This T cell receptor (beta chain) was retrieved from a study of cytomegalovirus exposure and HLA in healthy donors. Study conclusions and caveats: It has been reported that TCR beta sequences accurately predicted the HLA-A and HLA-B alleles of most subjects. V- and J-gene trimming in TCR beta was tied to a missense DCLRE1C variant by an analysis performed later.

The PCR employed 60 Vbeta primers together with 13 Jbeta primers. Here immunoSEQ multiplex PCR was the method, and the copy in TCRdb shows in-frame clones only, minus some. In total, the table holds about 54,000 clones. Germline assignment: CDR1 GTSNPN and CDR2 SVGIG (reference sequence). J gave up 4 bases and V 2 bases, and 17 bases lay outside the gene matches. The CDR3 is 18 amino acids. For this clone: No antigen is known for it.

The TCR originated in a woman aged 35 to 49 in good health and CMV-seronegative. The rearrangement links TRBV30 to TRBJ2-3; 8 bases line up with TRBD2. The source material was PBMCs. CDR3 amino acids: CAWSPAKSGGWGADTQYF. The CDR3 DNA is TGTGCCTGGAGTCCCGCTAAGAGCGGGGGATGGGGGGCAGATACGCAGTATTTT.